This T cell receptor beta chain was identified in a study of T cells in Graves' hyperthyroidism and ophthalmopathy. Template material for amplifying TCR beta CDR3 regions consisted of RNA transcripts. TCR CDR3 regions were first amplified by RT-PCR with HTBI primers. MiXCR, applied by TCRdb to the multiplex PCR reads, yields one record per CDR3 protein. Altogether a few hundred thousand distinct CDR3 sequences are present, more than 15% being singletons, with the ten largest covering less than 3.5%. This TCR derives from a woman between 40 and 55 years old with Graves' ophthalmopathy. The sample consisted of blood.

The CDR3 is CASSSNSGISTDTQYF. The CDR3 nucleotides read TGTGCCAGCTCATCTAACAGCGGGATAAGCACAGATACGCAGTATTTT. The V gene is TRBV18, the J gene TRBJ2-3, with TRBD2 matching 7 bases. CDR3 size: 16 residues. The germline V gene encodes CDR1 KGHSH and CDR2 LQKENI. Trimming at V came to 5 bases and at J to 0 bases, leaving 8 bases not matched to a gene.